This T cell receptor (beta chain) was captured in a study of cytomegalovirus exposure and HLA in healthy donors. Study outcomes and limitations: The study found most TCR sequences rare, yet found some public TCRs in many donors. Clonal expansion was found to be greater in HLA-associated TCR beta chains than in equally common others in a later analysis. A later analysis appeared to link common viral pathogens to several of the most significant clusters.

With V trimmed by 0 bases and J by 9 bases, 10 bases remained unmatched. Germline CDR1 LGHNA, CDR2 YSLEER. The CDR3 is made up of 17 amino acids. In regard to this clone: Its specificity is unknown.

The study ran its PCR with 60 Vbeta and 13 Jbeta primers. The method was immunoSEQ multiplex PCR; TCRdb's version includes in-frame clones alone and lacks a portion of them. The sample contains about 160,000 clones, over 70% of which appear only once. Sequenced material: PBMCs. This sequence was found in a woman aged 40-49 years in good health and CMV-seropositive. The chain joins TRBV4-3 to TRBJ1-6, with 8 bases fitting TRBD1. The CDR3 DNA reads as TGCGCCAGCAGCCAAGAATCGGACAGGGCCTGGGGTTCACCCCTCCACTTT. It encodes CASSQESDRAWGSPLHF.